The 29 T cell receptor beta chains reported below all come from one sample, sequenced in a study of beta chain features in type 1 diabetes. What these receptors recognize is not known. Study-wide points: The study found moderately but significantly shorter TCRB CDR3s in all four CD4+ subsets of Type 1 diabetes patients.

Isolated RNA was reverse transcribed in full, so expressed TCRB transcripts were sequenced. Libraries were prepared by immunoSEQ multiplex PCR; TCRdb keeps only in-frame clonotypes and omits some of them. Here the sample spans tens of thousands of clones, around 63% being singletons. The source material was Tregs from blood. These receptors came from a man younger than 30 with type 1 diabetes.

This chain uses TRBV6-1 with TRBJ1-2; 11 bases are shared with TRBD1. Germline CDR1 and CDR2: MNHNS and SASEGT. The CDR3 has 13 amino acids. Trimming took 7 bases from V and 8 from J; bases not matched to a gene: 6. For the CDR3, the DNA is TGTGCCAGCAAACTGGGACAGGGGGACGGCTACACCTTC. It is translated as CASKLGQGDGYTF.

A few counts support this clone. This sequence joins TRBV27 and TRBJ2-2; D might be TRBD2 (6 bases). V lost 4 bases to trimming and J lost 8 bases, with 14 bases between them. CDR1 is MNHEY, CDR2 SMNVEV, per germline (reference sequence). This CDR3 spans 14 amino acids. The CDR3 loop is CASSSVLAWGELFF. CDR3 in DNA: TGTGCCAGCAGTTCCGTTCTAGCGTGGGGGGAGCTGTTTTTT.

The J gene is TRBJ1-5, the V gene TRBV7-2; D gene ambiguous. The CDR3 has 13 residues. V gave up 5 bases and J gave up 4 bases, with 9 bases separating them. Germline CDR1 and CDR2: SGHTA and FQGNSA. In nucleotides, the CDR3 is TGTGCCAGCAGCCCCGCGCAAAATCAGCCCCAGCATTTT. Translation gives CASSPAQNQPQHF.

This clone was detected a few times. The chain couples TRBV29-1 to TRBJ1-4, with D possibly being TRBD1 (5 bases). CDR3 length: 14 residues. The V gene lost 0 bases and the J gene lost 8 bases, with 13 bases spanning the gap. The V gene's germline CDR1 is SQVTM and CDR2 ANQGSEA. CDR3 region: CSVEDRGNREKLFF. The CDR3 coding sequence is TGCAGCGTTGAAGATCGTGGAAACAGGGAAAAACTGTTTTTT.

The chain combines TRBV20-1 with TRBJ2-1, with 8 bases that match TRBD2. V was clipped by 1 base and J by 13 bases; unmatched bases: 0. Looked up from germline, CDR1 is DFQATT and CDR2 is SNEGSKA (reference sequence). The CDR3 covers 10 residues. The CDR3 DNA is TGCAGTGCTAGAGGGACTAGCCAGTTCTTC. The encoded protein is CSARGTSQFF.

The gene calls are TRBV5-4 and TRBJ2-1; D perhaps matches TRBD2 (6 bases). This CDR3 has 14 residues. Germline assignment: CDR1 SGHNT and CDR2 YYREEE (reference sequence). V was cut by 0 bases and J by 8 bases, with 12 bases left in between. For the CDR3, the DNA is TGTGCCAGCAGCTTGGGGCCGACTAGTCATGAGCAGTTCTTC. Translation gives CASSLGPTSHEQFF.

V usage is TRBV28 and J usage is TRBJ1-3, with 7 bases lining up with TRBD1. V lost 5 bases, J lost 3 bases, and 4 bases stayed unmatched. Germline values: CDR1 MDHEN, CDR2 SYDVKM. This CDR3 has 14 residues. CDR3 region: CASSPPGGGNTIYF. Here the CDR3 DNA reads TGTGCCAGCAGTCCGCCAGGGGGTGGAAACACCATATATTTT.

The CDR3 DNA follows: TGTGCCAGCAGCGTAGGATTGGGGGCTCGTGGCTACGAGCAGTACTTC. This translates into CASSVGLGARGYEQYF. The chain has TRBV9 and TRBJ2-7, with D possibly matching TRBD1 (6 bases). The V end lost 0 bases, the J end lost 3 bases, and 16 bases lay between the germline ends. Germline CDR1 reads SGDLS; CDR2 reads YYNGEE. The CDR3 consists of 16 residues.

The chain employs TRBV7-2 and TRBJ1-2; 10 positions agree with TRBD1. Germline V gives CDR1 SGHTA, CDR2 FQGNSA. The CDR3 covers 14 residues. With 5 bases clipped from V and 8 bases from J, the junction kept 8 bases outside the gene matches. The CDR3 region is CASSVTGTGDGYTF. The CDR3, as DNA: TGTGCCAGCAGCGTCACCGGGACAGGGGACGGCTACACCTTC.

CDR3: CSVEGAGEQYF. For the CDR3, the DNA is TGCAGCGTTGAAGGTGCAGGCGAGCAGTACTTC. The chain couples TRBV29-1 to TRBJ2-7; D uncertain. The CDR3 has 11 amino acids. V dropped 1 base and J dropped 6 bases, with 7 bases sitting between them. Germline loops: CDR1 SQVTM, CDR2 ANQGSEA.

The rearrangement joins TRBV7-2 to TRBJ2-7; D call uncertain. The V gene lost 5 bases and the J gene lost 0 bases, with 17 bases spanning the gap. The CDR3 length is 16 residues. Germline CDR1 is SGHTA and CDR2 is FQGNSA. CDR3 region: CASSLGLSEASYEQYF. The CDR3 coding sequence is TGTGCCAGCAGCCTAGGGCTATCCGAGGCCTCCTACGAGCAGTACTTC.

The chain links TRBV19 to TRBJ1-6; tentative D call: TRBD1 (5 bases). The CDR3 totals 15 residues. Germline loops: CDR1 LNHDA, CDR2 SQIVND (reference sequence). Between the trimmed V and J ends, which lost 4 bases and 6 bases, there was a span of 13 bases. The CDR3 reads CASSTRQRPNSPLHF. The CDR3 region has the DNA TGTGCCAGTAGTACAAGACAGAGACCTAATTCACCCCTCCACTTT. The full variable domain, rest sourced from reference TRBV19 and TRBJ1-6, is DGGITQSPKYLFRKEGQNVTLSCEQNLNHDAMYWYRQDPGQGLRLIYYSQIVNDFQKGDIAEGYSVSREKKESFPLTVTSAQKNPTAFYLCASSTRQRPNSPLHFGNGTRLTVT.

The chain carries TRBV7-2 and TRBJ2-7; 8 bases are shared with TRBD1. The ends lost 4 bases at V and 2 bases at J; junction bases unmatched: 4. The CDR3 contains 14 residues. In germline, CDR1 is SGHTA, CDR2 FQGNSA. The CDR3 protein is CASSSRTGPYEQYF. The CDR3 DNA is TGTGCCAGCAGCTCACGGACAGGGCCCTACGAGCAGTACTTC.

This chain joins TRBV27 and TRBJ2-1; 9 bases fit TRBD1. With V trimmed by 5 bases and J by 16 bases, 9 bases remained unmatched. Germline CDR1 reads MNHEY; CDR2 reads SMNVEV (reference sequence). This CDR3 has 12 amino acids. CDR3 DNA sequence: TGTGCCAGCAGTGCCCGGGACAGGGTTCATTTCTTC. It yields the protein CASSARDRVHFF.

J is TRBJ2-1 and V is TRBV4-1, with unresolved D. The CDR3 sequence is 13 residues long. V was clipped by 3 bases and J by 10 bases, with 13 bases between them. Looked up from germline, CDR1 is MGHRA and CDR2 is YSYEKL. CDR3 region: CASSHPDPREQFF. Here the CDR3 DNA reads TGCGCCAGCAGCCACCCTGACCCGAGGGAGCAGTTCTTC.

The chain employs TRBV29-1 and TRBJ1-1; possible D gene TRBD1, 5 bases. This CDR3 region has 13 residues. Per germline, CDR1 SQVTM and CDR2 ANQGSEA. V was cut by 6 bases and J by 1 base, with 12 bases left in between. The CDR3 here is CSVRIGGNTEAFF. CDR3 bases: TGCAGCGTCAGAATCGGGGGGAACACTGAAGCTTTCTTT. Full variable domain (outside the CDR3, taken from reference TRBV29-1 and TRBJ1-1): SAVISQKPSRDICQRGTSLTIQCQVDSQVTMMFWYRQQPGQSLTLIATANQGSEATYESGFVIDKFPISRPNLTFSTLTVSNMSPEDSSIYLCSVRIGGNTEAFFGQGTRLTVV.

The chain has TRBV7-2 and TRBJ1-5; no definite D call. CDR3 length equals 13 residues. The germline V gene has CDR1 SGHTA and CDR2 FQGNSA. The germline V and J ends were trimmed by 1 base and 5 bases, with 6 bases remaining between them. CDR3 coding DNA: TGTGCCAGCAGCTTAGTTAATGATCAGCCCCAGCATTTT. The encoded protein is CASSLVNDQPQHF.

This rearrangement joins TRBV30 to TRBJ2-1, with 10 bases matching TRBD2. Looked up from germline, CDR1 is GTSNPN and CDR2 is SVGIG (reference sequence). The CDR3 runs 16 residues. The V and J ends lost 0 bases and 4 bases, in that order; junction bases with no gene match: 6. The CDR3 DNA is TGTGCCTGGAGTGTCCCGGGACTAGCGTTTTACAATGAGCAGTTCTTC. It specifies CAWSVPGLAFYNEQFF.

This chain joins TRBV10-3 and TRBJ2-1; 9 bases align to TRBD2. V shed 4 bases and J 7 bases; nucleotides not matched to a gene: 11. Looked up from germline, CDR1 is ENHRY and CDR2 is SYGVKD. The CDR3 runs 16 residues. CDR3 sequence reads: CAISGVGGGALNEQFF. CDR3 DNA: TGTGCCATCAGTGGGGTTGGCGGGGGGGCCCTTAATGAGCAGTTCTTC.

The chain carries TRBV5-1 and TRBJ2-7, with 9 bases matching TRBD2. The length of the CDR3 is 15 residues. The V and J ends lost 2 bases and 3 bases, in that order; junction bases with no gene match: 6. Per germline, CDR1 SGHRS and CDR2 YFSETQ. The CDR3 sequence: CASSLVPSGVYEQYF. As DNA, the CDR3 is TGCGCCAGCAGCTTAGTTCCTAGCGGGGTCTACGAGCAGTACTTC.

The chain joins TRBV5-4 to TRBJ2-1, with a possible D match to TRBD1 (5 bases). Looked up from germline, CDR1 is SGHNT and CDR2 is YYREEE (reference sequence). This CDR3 is built from 13 residues. The V gene lost 4 bases and the J gene lost 7 bases, with 12 bases spanning the gap. CDR3 nucleotide sequence: TGTGCCAGCAGCGGGGCAGCGAGTAATGAGCAGTTCTTC. It encodes CASSGAASNEQFF.

Here the CDR3 DNA reads TGTGCCAGCAGTGCCCTACCCTTGGCAGGGGGCTTCTACAATGAGCAGTTCTTC. It codes for CASSALPLAGGFYNEQFF. The chain employs TRBV6-4 and TRBJ2-1; 8 bases align to TRBD1. Trimming cost V 4 bases and J 3 bases; bases outside gene matches: 14. CDR3 length: 18 residues. Looked up from germline, CDR1 is MRHNA and CDR2 is SNTAGT.

The gene calls are TRBV6-1 and TRBJ2-6; D gene unclear. The CDR3 sequence is 15 residues long. Germline V gives CDR1 MNHNS, CDR2 SASEGT. Deletions cut 5 bases from V and 4 bases from J, with 12 bases between. In DNA, the CDR3 is TGTGCCAGCAGTCCTGCCGTGGCCGGGGCCAACGTCCTGACTTTC. This codes for CASSPAVAGANVLTF.

The J gene is TRBJ2-5, the V gene TRBV10-3; 8 nucleotides match TRBD1. The CDR3 is 14 residues long. V lost 10 bases to trimming and J lost 4 bases; unmatched junction nucleotides: 11. Germline V lookup: CDR1 ENHRY, CDR2 SYGVKD. The CDR3 coding sequence is TGTGCCAGCCGGACAGGGATGTCGGCAGAGACCCAGTACTTC. Amino acids: CASRTGMSAETQYF.

This clone was seen once. The rearrangement joins TRBV28 to TRBJ2-3; the D gene is possibly TRBD1 (6 bases). Looked up from germline, CDR1 is MDHEN and CDR2 is SYDVKM. CDR3 length: 13 amino acids. The V end was cut by 2 bases, the J end by 6 bases, with 9 bases between. CDR3 bases: TGTGCCAGCAGTTTACTCACAGGGGATACGCAGTATTTT. Protein product: CASSLLTGDTQYF.

This chain uses TRBV6-5 with TRBJ2-5; 10 bases line up with TRBD2. CDR3 length: 15 residues. CDR1 is MNHEY, CDR2 SVGAGI, per germline. Germline trimming cut 10 bases from V and 1 base from J; bases unmatched to any gene: 9. CDR3 coding DNA: TGTGCCACCTCAAGGAGCGGGGGGGCCCAAGAGACCCAGTACTTC. Amino acids: CATSRSGGAQETQYF.

This chain joins TRBV30 and TRBJ2-2; 9 bases match TRBD2. Losses at the gene ends were 3 bases for V and 4 bases for J; bases not matched to a gene: 12. Germline values: CDR1 GTSNPN, CDR2 SVGIG (reference sequence). CDR3 length: 17 amino acids. The CDR3 DNA is TGTGCCTGGAGGGCTAGCGGGGTTAGACGTATCACCGGGGAGCTGTTTTTT. Encoded protein: CAWRASGVRRITGELFF.

The gene calls are TRBV19 and TRBJ1-5; 11 bases align to TRBD1. The CDR3 is made up of 14 amino acids. In germline, CDR1 is LNHDA, CDR2 SQIVND (reference sequence). Losses at the gene ends were 5 bases for V and 7 bases for J; bases not matched to a gene: 4. In DNA form, the CDR3 reads TGTGCCAGTAGTGACGGACAGGGGGCCCAGCCCCAGCATTTT. Its translation: CASSDGQGAQPQHF.

The CDR3 DNA reads as TGTGCCAGCAGCGTAGAACGGAGGTTTGGTGAAGCTTTCTTT. Translated: CASSVERRFGEAFF. This chain links TRBV9 with TRBJ1-1, with unresolved D. The CDR3 contains 14 residues. Germline-derived CDR1 and CDR2 are SGDLS and YYNGEE. The ends were cut back, 0 bases at V and 7 bases at J, with 13 bases in the middle.